A single sample gave rise to the 18 T cell receptor beta chains below, sequenced in a study of molecular identifiers for immune sequencing clone quantification. MiXCR, applied by TCRdb to the PCR reads, yields one record per CDR3 protein. The table has a few hundred thousand distinct CDR3 sequences, 24% seen once. The sequenced sample consisted of naive CD8+ T cells from blood, with Jurkat cell RNA spiked in. Subset defined: FACS-sorted CD8+CD4-CCR7+CD45RA+ naive T cells. These receptors were taken from a human donor in good health. Some libraries in this study had Jurkat cell RNA spiked in.

This clonotype was counted ten times or more. The chain carries TRBV19 and TRBJ2-1; D not certain. In germline, CDR1 is LNHDA, CDR2 SQIVND (reference sequence). The V gene lost 6 bases and the J gene lost 6 bases, with 6 bases spanning the gap. The CDR3 runs to 11 residues. The CDR3 DNA reads as TGTGCCAGTAGCTTGCCCAATGAGCAGTTCTTC. Its protein product is CASSLPNEQFF.

There are many counts of this clonotype. V gene TRBV2 combines with J gene TRBJ2-5; 11 nucleotides align to TRBD2. CDR1 SNHLY and CDR2 FYNNEI come from the germline V gene. This CDR3 comprises 16 residues. Trimming cost V 7 bases and J 2 bases; bases outside gene matches: 9. The CDR3 bases are TGTGCCAGCACCAAACTAGCGGGAGTCGATCAAGAGACCCAGTACTTC. Translating it yields CASTKLAGVDQETQYF.

Of note for this clonotype: The junction departs from the called germline gene at one end, perhaps through a read error. The chain links TRBV7-9 to TRBJ2-1; the match to TRBD1 covers 9 bases. The CDR3 runs to 18 residues. Germline lookup yields CDR1 SEHNR and CDR2 FQNEAQ (reference sequence). The CDR3 region has the DNA TGTGCCAGCAGCTTACCTACCCGGACAGGGGTAGGGGACAAAGAGCAGTTCTTC. It is translated as CASSLPTRTGVGDKEQFF.

This sequence joins TRBV12-5 and TRBJ2-3, with TRBD2 matching 9 bases. V shed 5 bases and J 2 bases; nucleotides not matched to a gene: 5. Germline V lookup: CDR1 LGHNT, CDR2 FRNRAP. CDR3 length: 15 amino acids. The CDR3 DNA reads as TGTGCTAGTGGTGCGGGGGGGGGAGTCACAGATACGCAGTATTTT. Amino acids: CASGAGGGVTDTQYF.

Regarding this clonotype: The junction shows a germline mismatch at one end, possibly a read error. The rearrangement uses TRBV12-3 or TRBV12-4 and TRBJ2-7; D is possibly TRBD1 (6 bases). The CDR3 is made up of 13 amino acids. CDR3 in amino acids: CARRKQGFYEQYF. CDR3 sequence (DNA): TGTGCCCGCAGAAAACAGGGTTTCTACGAGCAGTACTTC.

This clonotype was recorded many times. The chain combines TRBV29-1 with TRBJ2-7; 11 bases map to TRBD2. The junction had 6 bases not matched to a gene; V was cut back by 1 base and J by 7 bases. The V gene's germline CDR1 is SQVTM and CDR2 ANQGSEA. The CDR3 is 14 amino acids. The CDR3 spells CSVEGLAGTQEQYF. The CDR3 region has the DNA TGCAGCGTTGAAGGACTAGCGGGGACTCAGGAGCAGTACTTC.

This clonotype was counted ten times or more. The chain uses TRBV28 and TRBJ2-7; D is ambiguous. The V and J ends lost 3 bases and 9 bases respectively, with 18 bases between them. The CDR3 loop spans 14 amino acids. Per germline, CDR1 MDHEN and CDR2 SYDVKM. The CDR3 nucleotides read TGTGCCAGCAGTTTTGGTTCCGGTTTCGCAGGGCAGTACTTC. This gives the protein CASSFGSGFAGQYF.

This clonotype was seen a few times. A read error may explain this, as a much larger clone is one base away. The genes are TRBV7-6 and TRBJ2-3; 7 bases agree with TRBD1. Germline CDR1 SGHVS, CDR2 FNYEAQ. The CDR3 sequence is 14 residues long. The V gene end was trimmed by 3 bases and the J gene end by 5 bases; junction bases not matched to a gene: 5. In nucleotides, the CDR3 is TGTGCCAGCAGCTTTGGGACAGAGGGAGATACGCAGTATTTT. Its protein is CASSFGTEGDTQYF. The full variable domain, its missing parts supplied by reference TRBV7-6 and TRBJ2-3, is GAGVSQSPRYKVTKRGQDVALRCDPISGHVSLYWYRQALGQGPEFLTYFNYEAQQDKSGLPNDRFSAERPEGSISTLTIQRTEQRDSAMYRCASSFGTEGDTQYFGPGTRLTVL.

V usage is TRBV20-1 and J usage is TRBJ2-7; 7 nucleotides line up with TRBD1. V gave up 3 bases and J gave up 5 bases; unmatched junction bases: 13. Looked up from germline, CDR1 is DFQATT and CDR2 is SNEGSKA (reference sequence). The CDR3 sequence is 15 residues long. Here the CDR3 reads CSARSTGSGKNEQYF. In DNA, the CDR3 is TGCAGTGCTAGGTCGACAGGGTCGGGTAAAAACGAGCAGTACTTC.

On this clonotype itself: This clone may be a read error of a much larger clone one base away. The chain couples TRBV12-3 or TRBV12-4 to TRBJ1-1; 7 bases fit TRBD1. V lost 8 bases to trimming and J lost 12 bases; unmatched junction nucleotides: 18. The length of the CDR3 is 14 residues. For the CDR3, the DNA is TGTGCCAGCTCCCCCCCCCGAGGGGGCATGGGGACTTTCTTT. Its protein product is CASSPPRGGMGTFF.

This clonotype came up many times. V and J are TRBV7-2 and TRBJ1-1; a possible D gene is TRBD1 (5 bases). Germline assignment: CDR1 SGHTA and CDR2 FQGNSA. CDR3 size: 13 residues. V lost 4 bases and J lost 4, with 10 bases in between. This CDR3 is CASSSAGATEAFF. Here the CDR3 DNA reads TGTGCCAGCAGCTCCGCCGGGGCCACTGAAGCTTTCTTT.

There are a few counts of this clonotype. This chain links TRBV30 with TRBJ1-5; D not certain. Germline CDR1 and CDR2: GTSNPN and SVGIG (reference sequence). CDR3 size: 15 residues. The ends were cut back, 1 base at V and 6 bases at J, with 16 bases in the middle. The CDR3 DNA sequence: TGTGCCTGGAGTGATGATTCGGGGTTTGGTCAGCCCCAGCATTTT. Translating it yields CAWSDDSGFGQPQHF.

This clonotype was detected many times. The chain recombines TRBV28 with TRBJ2-1; 12 bases agree with TRBD2. The CDR3 length is 18 residues. The germline V gene encodes CDR1 MDHEN and CDR2 SYDVKM. V lost 3 bases to trimming and J lost 0 bases; unmatched junction nucleotides: 6. Here the CDR3 DNA reads TGTGCCAGCAGTTTTGACCCGACTAGCGGGAGCTCCTACAATGAGCAGTTCTTC. This gives the protein CASSFDPTSGSSYNEQFF.

This clonotype was seen at least ten times. This chain connects TRBV19 to TRBJ2-7, with D tentatively TRBD1 (7 bases). CDR3 length: 15 amino acids. Germline V lookup: CDR1 LNHDA, CDR2 SQIVND (reference sequence). Trimming pared 3 bases from V and 1 base from J, leaving 13 bases between. This CDR3 reads CASSIGGGYSYEQYF. The CDR3 DNA follows: TGTGCCAGTAGTATCGGAGGGGGCTATTCCTACGAGCAGTACTTC.

This clonotype was observed a few times. V gene TRBV4-3 combines with J gene TRBJ2-3; no clear D. The CDR3 is 14 residues long. Germline CDR1 is LGHNA and CDR2 is YSLEER. Trimming cost V 4 bases and J 4 bases, with 12 bases left between them. CDR3 loop: CASSRTGPSDTQYF. The CDR3 nucleotides are TGCGCCAGCAGCCGAACGGGCCCCTCAGATACGCAGTATTTT.

This clonotype was seen a few times. This chain connects TRBV12-3 or TRBV12-4 to TRBJ2-7; 8 bases fit TRBD1. This CDR3 has 13 amino acids. V lost 6 bases and J lost 3; bases outside the gene matches: 4. The CDR3 DNA is TGTGCCAGCAGGCACAGGGGGGACTACGAGCAGTACTTC. It specifies CASRHRGDYEQYF.

This clonotype was seen more than once but under ten times. This sequence joins TRBV6-5 and TRBJ1-1; possibly TRBD1 for D (5 bases). The germline V gene encodes CDR1 MNHEY and CDR2 SVGAGI. The CDR3 loop spans 19 amino acids. V dropped 6 bases and J dropped 3 bases, with 29 bases sitting between them. The CDR3 reads CASSPRGGGWNVGDTEAFF. In DNA form, the CDR3 reads TGTGCCAGCAGCCCACGTGGGGGAGGGTGGAACGTGGGGGACACTGAAGCTTTCTTT.

The rearrangement uses TRBV7-2 and TRBJ1-5; a possible D gene is TRBD1 (6 bases). V gave up 0 bases and J gave up 9 bases, with 9 bases separating them. Per germline, CDR1 SGHTA and CDR2 FQGNSA. There are 13 residues in the CDR3. The CDR3 DNA reads as TGTGCCAGCAGCTTAGCGGGGGGGCCGCCCCAGCATTTT. This translates into CASSLAGGPPQHF. Combining the CDR3 with reference TRBV7-2 and TRBJ1-5 gives the whole variable domain GAGVSQSPSNKVTEKGKDVELRCDPISGHTALYWYRQSLGQGLEFLIYFQGNSAPDKSGLPSDRFSAERTGGSVSTLTIQRTQQEDSAVYLCASSLAGGPPQHFGDGTRLSIL.